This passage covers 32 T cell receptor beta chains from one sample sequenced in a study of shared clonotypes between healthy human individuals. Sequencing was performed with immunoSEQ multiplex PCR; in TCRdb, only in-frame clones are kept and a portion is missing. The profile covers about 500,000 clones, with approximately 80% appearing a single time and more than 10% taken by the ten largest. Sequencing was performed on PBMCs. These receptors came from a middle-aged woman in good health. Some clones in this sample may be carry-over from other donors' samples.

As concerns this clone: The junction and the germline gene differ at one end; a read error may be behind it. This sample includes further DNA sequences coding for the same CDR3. CDR3 region: CASSQINLHGGELFF. The CDR3 DNA reads as TGCGCCAGCAGCCAAATCAATCTACACGGCGGGGAGCTGTTCTTT. This sequence joins TRBV4-1 and TRBJ2-2; a possible D gene is TRBD2 (6 bases). Germline V gene sequence: CDR1 MGHRA, CDR2 YSYEKL. The CDR3 loop spans 15 amino acids.

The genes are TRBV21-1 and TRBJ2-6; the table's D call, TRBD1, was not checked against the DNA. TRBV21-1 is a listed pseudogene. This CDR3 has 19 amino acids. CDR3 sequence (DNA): TGTGCCAGCAGCCCCAAACCGGGACAGGGCCCTTCTGGGGCCAACGTCCTGACTTTC. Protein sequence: CASSPKPGQGPSGANVLTF.

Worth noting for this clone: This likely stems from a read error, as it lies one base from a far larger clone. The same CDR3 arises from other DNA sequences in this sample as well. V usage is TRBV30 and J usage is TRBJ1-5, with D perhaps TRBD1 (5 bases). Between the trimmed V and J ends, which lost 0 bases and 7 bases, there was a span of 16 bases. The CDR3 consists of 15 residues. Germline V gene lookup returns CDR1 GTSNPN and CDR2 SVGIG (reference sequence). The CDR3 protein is CAWSVRGGFNQPQHF. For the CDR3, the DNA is TGTGCCTGGAGTGTAAGGGGCGGGTTTAACCAGCCCCAGCATTTT.

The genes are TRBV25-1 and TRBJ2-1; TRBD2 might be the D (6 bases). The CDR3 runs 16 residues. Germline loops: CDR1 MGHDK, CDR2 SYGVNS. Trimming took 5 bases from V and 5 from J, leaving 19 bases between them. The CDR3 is CASSRLSEGLHNEQFF. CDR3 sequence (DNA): TGTGCCAGCAGTCGCCTCTCGGAGGGACTGCACAATGAGCAGTTCTTC.

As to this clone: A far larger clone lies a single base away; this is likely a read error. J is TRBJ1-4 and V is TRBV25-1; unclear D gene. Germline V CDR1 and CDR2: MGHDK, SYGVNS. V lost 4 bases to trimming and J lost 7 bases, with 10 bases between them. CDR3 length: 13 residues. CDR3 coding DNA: TGTGCCAGCAGTGTAGCGGGGAGTGAAAAACTGTTTTTT. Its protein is CASSVAGSEKLFF.

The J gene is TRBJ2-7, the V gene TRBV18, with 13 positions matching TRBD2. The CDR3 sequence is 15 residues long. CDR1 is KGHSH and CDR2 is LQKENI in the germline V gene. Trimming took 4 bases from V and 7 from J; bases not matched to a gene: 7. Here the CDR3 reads CASSLRGTSGVEQYF. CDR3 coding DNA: TGTGCCAGCTCACTCCGAGGGACTAGCGGGGTGGAGCAGTACTTC.

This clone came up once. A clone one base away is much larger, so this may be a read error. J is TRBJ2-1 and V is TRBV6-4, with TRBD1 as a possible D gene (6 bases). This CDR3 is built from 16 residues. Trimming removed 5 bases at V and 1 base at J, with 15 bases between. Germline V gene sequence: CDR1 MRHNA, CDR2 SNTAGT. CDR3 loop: CASSRSTGRSYNEQFF. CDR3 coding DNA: TGTGCCAGCAGTAGATCCACAGGGCGTTCCTACAATGAGCAGTTCTTC.

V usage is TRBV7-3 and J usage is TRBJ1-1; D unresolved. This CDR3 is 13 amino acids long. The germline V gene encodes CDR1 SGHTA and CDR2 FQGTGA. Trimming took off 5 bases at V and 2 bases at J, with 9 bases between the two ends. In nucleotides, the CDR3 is TGTGCCAGCAGCGCAGAGGCTAACACTGAAGCTTTCTTT. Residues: CASSAEANTEAFF.

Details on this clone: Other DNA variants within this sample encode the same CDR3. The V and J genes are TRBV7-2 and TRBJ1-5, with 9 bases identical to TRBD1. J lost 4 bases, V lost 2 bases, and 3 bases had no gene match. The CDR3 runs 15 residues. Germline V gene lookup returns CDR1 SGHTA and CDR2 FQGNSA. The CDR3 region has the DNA TGTGCCAGCAGCTTATTGACAGGGGGGAATCAGCCCCAGCATTTT. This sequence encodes CASSLLTGGNQPQHF.

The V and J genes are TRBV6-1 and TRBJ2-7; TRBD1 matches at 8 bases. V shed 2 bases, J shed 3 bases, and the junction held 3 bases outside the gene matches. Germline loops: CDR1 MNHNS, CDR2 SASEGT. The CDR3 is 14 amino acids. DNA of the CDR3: TGTGCCAGCAGTGAACAGGGGGCCGTCTACGAGCAGTACTTC. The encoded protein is CASSEQGAVYEQYF.

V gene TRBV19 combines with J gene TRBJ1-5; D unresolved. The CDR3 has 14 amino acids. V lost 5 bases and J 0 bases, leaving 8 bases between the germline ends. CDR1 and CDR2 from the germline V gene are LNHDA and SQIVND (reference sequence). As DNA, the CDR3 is TGTGCCAGTAGTCCTCCAAATAGCAATCAGCCCCAGCATTTT. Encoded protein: CASSPPNSNQPQHF. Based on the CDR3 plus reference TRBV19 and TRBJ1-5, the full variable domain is DGGITQSPKYLFRKEGQNVTLSCEQNLNHDAMYWYRQDPGQGLRLIYYSQIVNDFQKGDIAEGYSVSREKKESFPLTVTSAQKNPTAFYLCASSPPNSNQPQHFGDGTRLSIL.

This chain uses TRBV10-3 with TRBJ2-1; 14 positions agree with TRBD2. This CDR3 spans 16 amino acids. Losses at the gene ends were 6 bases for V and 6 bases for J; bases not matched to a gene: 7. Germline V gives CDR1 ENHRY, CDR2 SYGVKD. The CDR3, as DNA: TGTGCCATCAGCTATGGGACTAGCGGGAGCCTCAATGAGCAGTTCTTC. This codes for CAISYGTSGSLNEQFF.

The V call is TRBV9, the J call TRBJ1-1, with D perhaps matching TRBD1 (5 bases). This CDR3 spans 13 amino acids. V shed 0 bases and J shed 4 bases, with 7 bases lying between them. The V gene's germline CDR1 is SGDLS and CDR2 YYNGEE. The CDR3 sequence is CASSVEGCTEAFF. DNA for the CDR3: TGTGCCAGCAGCGTAGAGGGGTGCACTGAAGCTTTCTTT.

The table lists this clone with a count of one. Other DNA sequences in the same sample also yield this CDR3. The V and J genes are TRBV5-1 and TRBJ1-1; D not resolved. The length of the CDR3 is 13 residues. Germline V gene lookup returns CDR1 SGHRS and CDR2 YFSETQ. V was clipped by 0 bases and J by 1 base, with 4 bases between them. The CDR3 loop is CASSLEENTEAFF. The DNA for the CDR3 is TGCGCCAGCAGCTTGGAAGAGAACACTGAAGCTTTCTTT.

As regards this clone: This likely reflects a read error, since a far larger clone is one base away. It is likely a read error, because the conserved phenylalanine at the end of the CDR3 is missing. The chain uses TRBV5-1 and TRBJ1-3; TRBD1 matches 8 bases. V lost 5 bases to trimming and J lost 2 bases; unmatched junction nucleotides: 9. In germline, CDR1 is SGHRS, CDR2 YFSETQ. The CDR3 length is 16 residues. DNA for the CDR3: TGCGCCAGCAGTTCGAACCTACAGGGGGCTGGAAACACCATATATCTT. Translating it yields CASSSNLQGAGNTIYL.

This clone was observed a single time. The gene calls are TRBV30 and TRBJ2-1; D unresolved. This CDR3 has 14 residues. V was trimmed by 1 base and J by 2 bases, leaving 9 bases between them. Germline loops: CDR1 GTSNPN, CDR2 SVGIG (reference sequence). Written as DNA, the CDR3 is TGTGCCTGGAGTGCCGGTAGCCCCTACAATGAGCAGTTCTTC. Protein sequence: CAWSAGSPYNEQFF.

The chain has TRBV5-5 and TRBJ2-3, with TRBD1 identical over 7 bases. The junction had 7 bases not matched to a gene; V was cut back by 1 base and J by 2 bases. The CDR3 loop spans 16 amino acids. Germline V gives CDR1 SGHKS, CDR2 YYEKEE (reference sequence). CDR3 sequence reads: CASSLSLGQNTDTQYF. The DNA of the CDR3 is TGTGCCAGCAGCTTGTCGCTGGGACAGAACACAGATACGCAGTATTTT.

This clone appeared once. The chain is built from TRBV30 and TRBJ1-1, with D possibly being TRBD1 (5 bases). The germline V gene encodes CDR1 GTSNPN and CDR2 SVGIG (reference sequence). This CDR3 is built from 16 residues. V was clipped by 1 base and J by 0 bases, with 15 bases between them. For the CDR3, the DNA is TGTGCCTGGAGTGGGGGCCAGCTTGCAGTGAACACTGAAGCTTTCTTT. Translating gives CAWSGGQLAVNTEAFF.

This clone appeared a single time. The CDR3 region has the DNA TGTGCCACCAGATCGCCAAATGGGGGGAGGGTCGGAGATACGCAGTATTTT. It is translated as CATRSPNGGRVGDTQYF. The chain uses TRBV28 and TRBJ2-3; the match to TRBD2 covers 7 bases. CDR1 MDHEN and CDR2 SYDVKM come from the germline V gene. The length of the CDR3 is 17 residues. The junction had 21 bases not matched to a gene; V was cut back by 10 bases and J by 5 bases.

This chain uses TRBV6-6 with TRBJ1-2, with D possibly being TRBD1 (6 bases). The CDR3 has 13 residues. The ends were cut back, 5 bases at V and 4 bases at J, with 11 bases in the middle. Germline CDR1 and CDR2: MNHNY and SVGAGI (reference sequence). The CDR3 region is CASSDTGIYGYTF. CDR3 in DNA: TGTGCCAGCAGTGACACAGGGATCTATGGCTACACCTTC.

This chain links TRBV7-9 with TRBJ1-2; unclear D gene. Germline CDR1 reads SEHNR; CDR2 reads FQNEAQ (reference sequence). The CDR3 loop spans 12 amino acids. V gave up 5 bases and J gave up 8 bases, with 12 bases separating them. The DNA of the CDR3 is TGTGCCAGCAGCCCGGGAGTTACCGGCTACACCTTC. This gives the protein CASSPGVTGYTF.

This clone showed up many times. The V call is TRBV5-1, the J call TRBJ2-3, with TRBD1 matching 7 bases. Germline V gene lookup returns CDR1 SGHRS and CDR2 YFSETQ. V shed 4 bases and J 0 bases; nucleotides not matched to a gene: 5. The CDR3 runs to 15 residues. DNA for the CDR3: TGCGCCAGCAGCACGGGACAGCTTAGCACAGATACGCAGTATTTT. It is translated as CASSTGQLSTDTQYF.

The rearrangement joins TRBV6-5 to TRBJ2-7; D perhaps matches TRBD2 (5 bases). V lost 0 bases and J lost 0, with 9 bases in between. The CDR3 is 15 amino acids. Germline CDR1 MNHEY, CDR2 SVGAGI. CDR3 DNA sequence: TGTGCCAGCAGTTACTCCGGACTGATCTCCTACGAGCAGTACTTC. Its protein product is CASSYSGLISYEQYF.

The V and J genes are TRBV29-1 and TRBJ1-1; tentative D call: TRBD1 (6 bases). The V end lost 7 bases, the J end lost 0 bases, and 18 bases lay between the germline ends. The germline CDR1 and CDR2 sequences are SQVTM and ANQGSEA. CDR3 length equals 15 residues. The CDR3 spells CSASQGWGMNTEAFF. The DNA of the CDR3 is TGCAGCGCTTCACAGGGATGGGGAATGAACACTGAAGCTTTCTTT.

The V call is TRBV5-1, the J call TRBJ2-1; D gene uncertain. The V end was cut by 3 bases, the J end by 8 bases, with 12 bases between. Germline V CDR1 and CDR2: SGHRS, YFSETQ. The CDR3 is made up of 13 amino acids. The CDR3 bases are TGCGCCAGCAGCTCCCATCAGCTCGATGAGCAGTTCTTC. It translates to CASSSHQLDEQFF.

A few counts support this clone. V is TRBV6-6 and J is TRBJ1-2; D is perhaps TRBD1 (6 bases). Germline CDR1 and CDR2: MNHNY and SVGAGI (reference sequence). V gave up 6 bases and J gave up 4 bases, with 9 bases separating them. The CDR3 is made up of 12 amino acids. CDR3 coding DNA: TGTGCCAGCAGGGGGGGCGTCTATGGCTACACCTTC. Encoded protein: CASRGGVYGYTF.

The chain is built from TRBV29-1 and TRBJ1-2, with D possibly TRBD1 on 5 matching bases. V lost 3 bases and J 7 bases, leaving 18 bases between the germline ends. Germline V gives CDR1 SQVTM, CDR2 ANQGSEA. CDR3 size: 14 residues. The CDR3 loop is CSVEVRDLVFGYTF. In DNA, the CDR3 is TGCAGCGTTGAGGTCCGGGACTTAGTTTTTGGCTACACCTTC.

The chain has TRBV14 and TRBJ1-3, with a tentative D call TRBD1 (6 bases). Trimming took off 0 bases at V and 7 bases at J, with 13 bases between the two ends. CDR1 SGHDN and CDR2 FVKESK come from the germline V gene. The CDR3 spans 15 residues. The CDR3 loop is CASSQERGHWNTIYF. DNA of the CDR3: TGTGCCAGCAGCCAAGAGAGGGGACATTGGAACACCATATATTTT.

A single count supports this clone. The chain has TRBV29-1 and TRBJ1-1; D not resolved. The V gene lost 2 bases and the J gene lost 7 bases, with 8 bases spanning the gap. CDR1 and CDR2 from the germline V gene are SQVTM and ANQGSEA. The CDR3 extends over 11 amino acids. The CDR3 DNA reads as TGCAGCGTTGAACAGGTAGATGAAGCTTTCTTT. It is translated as CSVEQVDEAFF.

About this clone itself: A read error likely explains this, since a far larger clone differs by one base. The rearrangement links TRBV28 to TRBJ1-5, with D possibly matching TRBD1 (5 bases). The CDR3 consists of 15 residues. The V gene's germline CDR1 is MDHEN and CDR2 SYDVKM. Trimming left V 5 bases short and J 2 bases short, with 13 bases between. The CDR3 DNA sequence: TGTGCCAGCAGTATCCAGGACACTGGCAATCAGCCCCAGCATTTT. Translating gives CASSIQDTGNQPQHF.

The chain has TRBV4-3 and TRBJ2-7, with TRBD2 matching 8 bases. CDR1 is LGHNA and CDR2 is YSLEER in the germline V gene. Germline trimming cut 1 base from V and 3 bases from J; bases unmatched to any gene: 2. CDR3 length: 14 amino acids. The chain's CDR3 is CASSQGAGDYEQYF. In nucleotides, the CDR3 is TGCGCCAGCAGCCAAGGAGCGGGGGACTACGAGCAGTACTTC.

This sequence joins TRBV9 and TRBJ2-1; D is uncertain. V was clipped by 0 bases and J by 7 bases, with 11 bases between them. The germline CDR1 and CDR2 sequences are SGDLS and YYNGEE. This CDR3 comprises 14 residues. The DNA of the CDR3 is TGTGCCAGCAGCGTAGAGGTAGGGCGTAATGAGCAGTTCTTC. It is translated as CASSVEVGRNEQFF.